The 28 T cell receptor beta chains in this list originate from one sample, sequenced in a study of vaccination effects on CD4 cells after COVID-19. The repertoire was sequenced with immunoSEQ multiplex PCR; TCRdb's copy has only in-frame clones and lacks some. The repertoire holds about 27,000 clones, with around 82% as singletons. Ahead of sequencing, the ViraFEST assay grew antigen-specific CD4+ T cells using viral peptide pools. Researchers isolated CD4+ T cells once approximately eleven days of culture had elapsed. The participants, recipients of two vaccine doses, got either BNT162b2 or mRNA-1273. These receptors' antigens are unknown. The source was CD4+ T cells from PBMCs cultured with HCoV-NL63 spike peptides, collected after COVID-19 vaccination. Every receptor here comes from a human donor who received a COVID-19 vaccine. Some clones in this sample may be carry-over from other donors' samples.

V is TRBV4-3 and J is TRBJ1-5; D gene ambiguous. The CDR3 length is 15 residues. Trimming removed 1 base at V and 0 bases at J, with 7 bases between. The germline gives CDR1 LGHNA, CDR2 YSLEER. In DNA, the CDR3 is TGCGCCAGCAGCCAAGGGCGAGGTAGCAATCAGCCCCAGCATTTT. This translates into CASSQGRGSNQPQHF.

This clone was counted a few times. The V gene is TRBV10-3, the J gene TRBJ1-2, with 8 bases that match TRBD1. V was pared by 1 base and J by 2 bases, with 3 bases of the junction left unmatched. This CDR3 contains 15 residues. Germline loops: CDR1 ENHRY, CDR2 SYGVKD. CDR3 nucleotides: TGTGCCATCAGTGAGTTCGGACAGGGAAACTATGGCTACACCTTC. Its translation is CAISEFGQGNYGYTF.

The J gene is TRBJ1-3, the V gene TRBV30; TRBD1 is a possible D gene (5 bases). Germline lookup yields CDR1 GTSNPN and CDR2 SVGIG (reference sequence). The V end was cut by 0 bases, the J end by 12 bases, with 18 bases between. This CDR3 has 14 residues. CDR3 sequence reads: CAWSVKDTVANIYF. DNA of the CDR3: TGTGCCTGGAGTGTAAAGGACACCGTCGCTAACATATATTTT.

The CDR3 sequence: CAISESGRGGTDTQYF. DNA of the CDR3: TGTGCCATCAGTGAGTCGGGGAGGGGAGGAACAGATACGCAGTATTTT. The gene calls are TRBV10-3 and TRBJ2-3, with 7 positions matching TRBD2. Germline assignment: CDR1 ENHRY and CDR2 SYGVKD. The length of the CDR3 is 16 residues. The J segment lost 3 bases and the V segment lost 0 bases, leaving 6 bases of the junction unmatched.

J is TRBJ2-5 and V is TRBV7-7, with 7 nucleotides matching TRBD2. The germline V gene has CDR1 SSHAT and CDR2 FNYEAQ (reference sequence). V lost 2 bases and J lost 2; bases outside the gene matches: 5. The CDR3 totals 15 residues. The CDR3 here is CASSLSSGSQETQYF. The CDR3 region has the DNA TGTGCCAGCAGCTTATCTAGCGGTTCACAAGAGACCCAGTACTTC.

V is TRBV28 and J is TRBJ2-1; 13 nucleotides align to TRBD2. The J segment lost 7 bases and the V segment lost 9 bases, leaving 15 bases of the junction unmatched. CDR3 size: 17 residues. Germline CDR1 and CDR2: MDHEN and SYDVKM. The DNA for the CDR3 is TGTGCCAGTATAGGGACTAGCGGGACTCGGCAAGGGAATGAGCAGTTCTTC. It encodes CASIGTSGTRQGNEQFF.

This clone was observed once. The chain joins TRBV19 to TRBJ1-2; TRBD1 matches at 10 bases. Germline V CDR1 and CDR2: LNHDA, SQIVND (reference sequence). The ends lost 6 bases at V and 3 bases at J; junction bases unmatched: 7. There are 15 residues in the CDR3. Here the CDR3 DNA reads TGTGCCAGTAGACCCGGGACAGGGGCCGACTATGGCTACACCTTC. It encodes CASRPGTGADYGYTF.

CDR3: CASSSGTSGGDFSYEQYV. CDR3 coding DNA: TGCGCCAGCAGCTCCGGGACTAGCGGGGGGGACTTCTCCTACGAGCAGTACGTC. V gene TRBV5-1 combines with J gene TRBJ2-7, with 16 bases fitting TRBD2. V trimming: 3 bases; J trimming: 0 bases; junction bases outside the gene matches: 6. Germline V gene lookup returns CDR1 SGHRS and CDR2 YFSETQ. The CDR3 contains 18 residues.

The V call is TRBV24-1, the J call TRBJ1-4; D perhaps matches TRBD1 (6 bases). Germline loops: CDR1 KGHDR, CDR2 SFDVKD. This CDR3 contains 14 residues. Trimming left V 4 bases short and J 8 bases short, with 13 bases between. Written as DNA, the CDR3 is TGTGCCACCAGTGAGGGGGGCGTAAGAGAAAAACTGTTTTTT. Residues: CATSEGGVREKLFF.

The genes are TRBV18 and TRBJ2-2; no clear D gene. The ends were cut back, 2 bases at V and 2 bases at J, with 12 bases in the middle. The CDR3 spans 16 residues. Germline values: CDR1 KGHSH, CDR2 LQKENI. The CDR3, as DNA: TGTGCCAGCTCACCAGTTTTGTCTGGTAACACCGGGGAGCTGTTTTTT. It encodes CASSPVLSGNTGELFF.

Remarks on this clone: The junction departs from the called germline gene at one end, perhaps through a read error. The J gene is TRBJ1-5, the V gene TRBV15; D is perhaps TRBD1 (6 bases). Per the germline V gene, CDR1 is LNHNV and CDR2 is YYDKDF (reference sequence). CDR3 length equals 13 residues. In DNA form, the CDR3 reads TGTGCCACCAGCACCGGCGGGGGCAGCCGAGAATTTTTT. It yields the protein CATSTGGGSREFF.

This clone came up once. The chain combines TRBV6-5 with TRBJ2-7, with 7 bases identical to TRBD1. This CDR3 spans 14 amino acids. Looked up from germline, CDR1 is MNHEY and CDR2 is SVGAGI. V lost 5 bases to trimming and J lost 2 bases; unmatched junction nucleotides: 6. Written as DNA, the CDR3 is TGTGCCAGCAGTCCCCGGGACAGCACCTACGAGCAGTACGTC. Translated: CASSPRDSTYEQYV.

The gene calls are TRBV24-1 and TRBJ1-1; D call uncertain. Germline lookup yields CDR1 KGHDR and CDR2 SFDVKD. This CDR3 has 17 amino acids. V lost 3 bases to trimming and J lost 1 base, with 17 bases between them. The CDR3 region has the DNA TGTGCCACCAGTGATCGACATCCACCGGCCGGGAACACTGAAGCTTTCTTT. This translates into CATSDRHPPAGNTEAFF.

The chain carries TRBV28 and TRBJ1-5, with 10 nucleotides matching TRBD1. The CDR3 has 17 amino acids. Per the germline V gene, CDR1 is MDHEN and CDR2 is SYDVKM. V lost 6 bases and J lost 5; bases outside the gene matches: 13. For the CDR3, the DNA is TGTGCCAGCAGCAGCAGCCTAGGACAGGGGGACGATCAGCCCCAGCATTTT. This sequence encodes CASSSSLGQGDDQPQHF.

The V call is TRBV2, the J call TRBJ1-1, with 8 bases identical to TRBD1. The germline gives CDR1 SNHLY, CDR2 FYNNEI. CDR3 size: 15 residues. Unmatched junction bases numbered 9, after V lost 8 bases and J lost 1 base. CDR3 bases: TGTGCCAGCCTGAAGACAGGGGTATCGAACACTGAAGCTTTCTTT. Its protein is CASLKTGVSNTEAFF.

V and J are TRBV9 and TRBJ2-3, with TRBD1 identical over 9 bases. J lost 2 bases, V lost 3 bases, and 4 bases had no gene match. Germline CDR1 is SGDLS and CDR2 is YYNGEE. CDR3 size: 15 residues. The CDR3 loop is CASSAGTGTTDTQYF. CDR3 bases: TGTGCCAGCAGCGCCGGGACAGGGACCACAGATACGCAGTATTTT.

The CDR3 is CASSYNPGGGNTEAFF. The CDR3 DNA reads as TGTGCCAGCAGTTATAATCCAGGGGGCGGGAACACTGAAGCTTTCTTT. This sequence joins TRBV6-2 or TRBV6-3 and TRBJ1-1; 8 bases fit TRBD1. This CDR3 has 16 residues. The J segment lost 1 base and the V segment lost 3 bases, leaving 7 bases of the junction unmatched. The germline V gene has CDR1 MNHEY and CDR2 SVGEGT.

The chain couples TRBV9 to TRBJ2-5, with 8 bases aligning to TRBD2. Trimming cost V 0 bases and J 5 bases; bases outside gene matches: 12. This CDR3 has 17 residues. Germline CDR1 reads SGDLS; CDR2 reads YYNGEE. CDR3 sequence (DNA): TGTGCCAGCAGCGTAGGACTCGCGGGGGGCGACGGGGAGACCCAGTACTTC. Translation: CASSVGLAGGDGETQYF.

V is TRBV10-3 and J is TRBJ1-2; D remains unclear. Trimming took off 1 base at V and 4 bases at J, with 10 bases between the two ends. Germline CDR1 reads ENHRY; CDR2 reads SYGVKD. This CDR3 contains 14 residues. In nucleotides, the CDR3 is TGTGCCATCAGTGAGTTAGGGATCGGCTATGGCTACACCTTC. Amino acid sequence: CAISELGIGYGYTF.

The V call is TRBV2, the J call TRBJ2-7; D is uncertain. Trimming stripped 1 base from V and 6 bases from J, with 7 bases between. The CDR3 runs 12 residues. Germline V gives CDR1 SNHLY, CDR2 FYNNEI. The CDR3 region has the DNA TGTGCCAGCAGTGAAGGTCGGCCCGAGCAGTACGTC. Protein: CASSEGRPEQYV.

The CDR3 DNA is TGTGCCAGCAGCTTGAGGCGGCTTGGCACAGATACGCAGTATTTT. This sequence encodes CASSLRRLGTDTQYF. This chain joins TRBV5-6 and TRBJ2-3; no clear D gene. This CDR3 region has 15 residues. Germline assignment: CDR1 SGHDT and CDR2 YYEEEE. Trimming pared 1 base from V and 1 base from J, leaving 10 bases between.

This chain joins TRBV6-5 and TRBJ1-1; D remains unclear. V dropped 6 bases and J dropped 6 bases, with 20 bases sitting between them. CDR1 is MNHEY, CDR2 SVGAGI, per germline. The CDR3 contains 15 residues. For the CDR3, the DNA is TGTGCCAGCAGCAATAGGAGAGGGTTTTTGGCTGAAGCTTTCTTT. This encodes CASSNRRGFLAEAFF.

This clone was observed a handful of times. The rearrangement links TRBV3-1 (or the pseudogene TRBV3-2) to TRBJ1-4, with D possibly matching TRBD1 (6 bases). V shed 0 bases and J shed 1 base, with 21 bases lying between them. Germline CDR1 reads LGHDT; CDR2 reads YNNKEL (reference sequence). The CDR3 has 20 residues. The CDR3 nucleotides are TGTGCCAGCAGCCAAGATCTTATGGGGGCTAGACTAGTAACTAATGAAAAACTGTTTTTT. This sequence encodes CASSQDLMGARLVTNEKLFF.

The rearrangement uses TRBV5-8 and TRBJ2-7; the match to TRBD1 covers 8 bases. The CDR3 runs 14 residues. CDR1 is SGHTS, CDR2 YDEGEE, per germline. V shed 3 bases and J 10 bases; nucleotides not matched to a gene: 12. CDR3: CASSSRTGPQTQYV. CDR3 bases: TGTGCCAGCAGCTCCCGGACAGGGCCGCAAACACAGTACGTC.

This clone appeared a single time. The J gene is TRBJ1-1, the V gene TRBV21-1; the table's D call of TRBD1 was not tested on the DNA. TRBV21-1 constitutes a pseudogene. The CDR3 length is 15 residues. CDR3: CASSPPGTGNTEAFF. Written as DNA, the CDR3 is TGTGCCAGCAGCCCCCCCGGGACAGGGAACACTGAAGCTTTCTTT.

The chain combines TRBV9 with TRBJ1-4; unclear D gene. Trimming left V 4 bases short and J 0 bases short, with 10 bases between. The length of the CDR3 is 15 residues. The germline gives CDR1 SGDLS, CDR2 YYNGEE. This CDR3 reads CASSPNSATNEKLFF. CDR3 nucleotides: TGTGCCAGCAGCCCGAACAGCGCAACTAATGAAAAACTGTTTTTT.

V gene TRBV6-4 combines with J gene TRBJ2-1; 9 bases line up with TRBD2. This CDR3 has 17 residues. Germline assignment: CDR1 MRHNA and CDR2 SNTAGT. Trimming took 6 bases from V and 2 from J; bases not matched to a gene: 11. CDR3 protein: CASSQGTSWGAYNEQFF. The CDR3 nucleotides read TGTGCCAGCAGCCAGGGGACTAGCTGGGGGGCCTACAATGAGCAGTTCTTC.

The rearrangement joins TRBV27 to TRBJ2-3; the D is unclear. The CDR3 has 16 amino acids. Germline-derived CDR1 and CDR2 are MNHEY and SMNVEV (reference sequence). With 3 bases removed from V and 5 bases from J, the gap between germline ends came to 18 bases. CDR3 loop: CASSLSNPSPGDTQYF. The CDR3, as DNA: TGTGCCAGCAGTTTGTCAAACCCTTCCCCTGGAGATACGCAGTATTTT.